The next 14 T cell receptor beta chains were all read from a single sample in a study of T cells in tumors after PD-1 blockade. Sequencing was performed with immunoSEQ multiplex PCR; in TCRdb, only in-frame clones are kept and a portion is missing. The sample has roughly 50,000 clones; around 85% are singletons. Sequences were derived from PBMCs, sampled before anti-PD-1 treatment. These receptors were collected from a human donor with basal cell carcinoma.

This chain connects TRBV6-5 to TRBJ2-1; D is possibly TRBD1 (6 bases). V was trimmed by 6 bases and J by 7 bases, leaving 16 bases between them. CDR3 size: 14 residues. The germline CDR1 and CDR2 sequences are MNHEY and SVGAGI. CDR3 nucleotides: TGTGCCAGCAGACCCACAGGGTCCACAAATGAGCAGTTCTTC. Translated, it gives CASRPTGSTNEQFF.

V gene TRBV10-3 combines with J gene TRBJ2-3; unclear D gene. The CDR3 is made up of 14 amino acids. CDR1 is ENHRY and CDR2 is SYGVKD in the germline V gene. V gave up 11 bases and J gave up 3 bases, with 18 bases separating them. CDR3 sequence reads: CAAKKGMGTDTQYF. Written as DNA, the CDR3 is TGTGCCGCAAAAAAAGGGATGGGTACAGATACGCAGTATTTT.

The V gene is TRBV19, the J gene TRBJ1-1; D might be TRBD1 (6 bases). Germline V gene data show CDR1 as LNHDA and CDR2 as SQIVND (reference sequence). The V gene lost 6 bases and the J gene lost 1 base, with 12 bases spanning the gap. The CDR3 runs 14 residues. The CDR3 bases are TGTGCCAGTAGACAGGGACCTACGAACACTGAAGCTTTCTTT. It codes for CASRQGPTNTEAFF. Full variable domain (outside the CDR3, taken from reference TRBV19 and TRBJ1-1): DGGITQSPKYLFRKEGQNVTLSCEQNLNHDAMYWYRQDPGQGLRLIYYSQIVNDFQKGDIAEGYSVSREKKESFPLTVTSAQKNPTAFYLCASRQGPTNTEAFFGQGTRLTVV.

The rearrangement uses TRBV6-5 and TRBJ1-5; the match to TRBD1 covers 7 bases. This CDR3 spans 13 amino acids. Per germline, CDR1 MNHEY and CDR2 SVGAGI. The V segment lost 8 bases and the J segment 5 bases; nucleotides outside the gene matches: 6. CDR3 coding DNA: TGTGCCAGCGGGGCAGGGGGGCATCAGCCCCAGCATTTT. Encoded protein: CASGAGGHQPQHF.

The chain has TRBV6-5 and TRBJ1-2; a weak D match, TRBD1 (6 bases). From germline, CDR1 is MNHEY and CDR2 SVGAGI. This CDR3 contains 12 residues. V was cut by 5 bases and J by 3 bases, with 7 bases left in between. CDR3 nucleotides: TGTGCCAGCAGTACAGGGTACTATGGCTACACCTTC. This encodes CASSTGYYGYTF.

The V gene is TRBV27, the J gene TRBJ2-3; D might be TRBD2 (6 bases). This CDR3 is built from 15 residues. Germline CDR1 reads MNHEY; CDR2 reads SMNVEV (reference sequence). The ends were cut back, 6 bases at V and 2 bases at J, with 15 bases in the middle. CDR3 DNA: TGTGCCAGCAGCACCGGGGGACTTATCACAGATACGCAGTATTTT. This codes for CASSTGGLITDTQYF.

V is TRBV28 and J is TRBJ1-6; possibly TRBD1 for D (6 bases). Trimming cost V 11 bases and J 5 bases, with 13 bases left between them. Germline V gene lookup returns CDR1 MDHEN and CDR2 SYDVKM. The CDR3 covers 13 residues. The CDR3 is CAGTTGNNSPLHF. In DNA form, the CDR3 reads TGTGCCGGCACAACAGGGAATAATTCACCCCTCCACTTT.

This clone was counted only a few times. The rearrangement uses TRBV7-2 and TRBJ2-1; no reliable D call. This CDR3 spans 11 amino acids. CDR1 SGHTA and CDR2 FQGNSA come from the germline V gene. Trimming took off 5 bases at V and 4 bases at J, with 3 bases between the two ends. DNA of the CDR3: TGTGCCAGCAGCCGTTACAATGAGCAGTTCTTC. Translating it yields CASSRYNEQFF.

This clone came up a few times. In DNA form, the CDR3 reads TGTGCCAGTAGTATTCGGTTTTGGGCGGATCAGCCCCAGCATTTT. Translated, it gives CASSIRFWADQPQHF. The chain has TRBV19 and TRBJ1-5; no firm D call. Trimming shortened V by 3 bases and J by 5 bases, and 14 bases separated the two germline ends. CDR3 length: 15 residues. The germline gives CDR1 LNHDA, CDR2 SQIVND (reference sequence).

The DNA for the CDR3 is TGTGCCAGCAGTGAAATGCTCAGTGGGAACTATGGCTACACCTTC. Residues: CASSEMLSGNYGYTF. This chain links TRBV6-1 with TRBJ1-2; no clear D gene. The V end lost 2 bases, the J end lost 2 bases, and 12 bases lay between the germline ends. CDR1 and CDR2 from the germline V gene are MNHNS and SASEGT. The CDR3 sequence is 15 residues long.

This clone appeared a single time. V and J are TRBV19 and TRBJ2-6; no definite D call. There are 14 residues in the CDR3. Germline loops: CDR1 LNHDA, CDR2 SQIVND (reference sequence). Trimming removed 7 bases from V and 0 bases from J, with 7 bases in between. CDR3 bases: TGTGCCAGTAAGAGGCTCTCTGGGGCCAACGTCCTGACTTTC. Its protein product is CASKRLSGANVLTF.

This clone has more than one count but fewer than ten. The genes are TRBV28 and TRBJ2-5; 7 nucleotides match TRBD1. Trimming took 4 bases from V and 2 from J; bases not matched to a gene: 4. Germline CDR1 MDHEN, CDR2 SYDVKM. The CDR3 spans 14 residues. CDR3 region: CASSSRQGQETQYF. CDR3 nucleotide sequence: TGTGCCAGCAGTTCCAGACAGGGACAAGAGACCCAGTACTTC. The variable domain in full, with the rest retrieved from reference TRBV28 and TRBJ2-5, is DVKVTQSSRYLVKRTGEKVFLECVQDMDHENMFWYRQDPGLGLRLIYFSYDVKMKEKGDIPEGYSVSREKKERFSLILESASTNQTSMYLCASSSRQGQETQYFGPGTRLLVL.

The chain joins TRBV7-2 to TRBJ1-6; 9 bases align to TRBD1. Germline values: CDR1 SGHTA, CDR2 FQGNSA. Losses at the gene ends were 1 base for V and 10 bases for J; bases not matched to a gene: 5. The CDR3 is 15 amino acids. The CDR3 here is CASSLGDRVGSPLHF. The CDR3 nucleotides read TGTGCCAGCAGCTTAGGGGACAGGGTTGGATCACCCCTCCACTTT.

The chain employs TRBV6-5 and TRBJ1-1, with D possibly being TRBD1 (5 bases). The CDR3 extends over 14 amino acids. Looked up from germline, CDR1 is MNHEY and CDR2 is SVGAGI. Trimming shortened V by 5 bases and J by 4 bases, and 14 bases separated the two germline ends. The chain's CDR3 is CASSKGPRGTEAFF. For the CDR3, the DNA is TGTGCCAGCAGTAAGGGACCGAGGGGCACTGAAGCTTTCTTT.